This TCR beta chain was sequenced during a study of control samples from healthy donors and cancer patients. Data came from immunoSEQ multiplex PCR; TCRdb stores just in-frame clones and leaves some out. Found here are about 150,000 clones, approximately 93% of them singletons; the top ten hold almost 6%. Germline V CDR1 and CDR2: LNHNV, YYDKDF (reference sequence). V was pared by 1 base and J by 8 bases, with 9 bases between. CDR3 length: 13 amino acids. This receptor was obtained from a man between 18 and 29 years old in good health. The chain carries TRBV15 and TRBJ2-1; D remains ambiguous. Sequencing was carried out using blood. CDR3 nucleotide sequence: TGTGCCACCAGCAGAGTTCCCCGACATGAGCAGTTCTTC. It codes for CATSRVPRHEQFF. Together with reference TRBV15 and TRBJ2-1, the CDR3 gives the full variable domain: DAMVIQNPRYQVTQFGKPVTLSCSQTLNHNVMYWYQQKSSQAPKLLFHYYDKDFNNEADTPDNFQSRRPNTSFCFLDIRSPGLGDTAMYLCATSRVPRHEQFFGPGTRLTVL.